These 14 T cell receptor beta chains came from one sample sequenced in a study of blood T cell repertoires in COVID-19 (TCRdb year 2020). The library came from the immunoSEQ multiplex PCR assay. The clones in this table, taken by TCRdb from immuneACCESS, are in-frame only. Not every clone is retained; where verified, under half of the shortfall comes from an unresolved V gene, and the cause of the rest is unknown. This sample holds roughly 350,000 clones; 85% were observed only once. Roughly 3.9% of the sample is held by the ten biggest clonotypes. Sequencing was done on a sample of peripheral blood. These receptors all come from a woman aged 18-29 years with acute or convalescent COVID-19.

This clone was found a few times. The chain employs TRBV6-5 and TRBJ1-1; possibly TRBD1 for D (5 bases). Germline CDR1 MNHEY, CDR2 SVGAGI. The CDR3 length is 13 residues. Trimming stripped 5 bases from V and 0 bases from J, with 7 bases between. Here the CDR3 reads CASSRQMNTEAFF. DNA of the CDR3: TGTGCCAGCAGTCGACAGATGAACACTGAAGCTTTCTTT.

This chain's CDR3 is CATSDSNRGSGNQPQHF. The CDR3 nucleotides read TGTGCCACCAGTGATTCCAACAGGGGATCGGGCAATCAGCCCCAGCATTTT. V and J are TRBV24-1 and TRBJ1-5; 7 bases fit TRBD1. This CDR3 contains 17 residues. With V trimmed by 2 bases and J by 2 bases, 8 bases remained unmatched. Germline V gene lookup returns CDR1 KGHDR and CDR2 SFDVKD.

CDR3 residues: CASSGQGNQPQHF. CDR3 DNA sequence: TGTGCCAGCAGCGGGCAGGGCAATCAGCCCCAGCATTTT. The V call is TRBV14, the J call TRBJ1-5; D gene uncertain. The V gene's germline CDR1 is SGHDN and CDR2 FVKESK. Trimming pared 5 bases from V and 2 bases from J, leaving 7 bases between. The CDR3 has 13 amino acids.

About this clone itself: It is likely a read error, because the conserved phenylalanine at the end of the CDR3 is missing. It is unclear where the CDR3 begins or ends on the DNA, so no DNA is shown, and the CDR3 is as TCRdb lists it. V is TRBV6-5 and J is TRBJ1-2. Germline V gene lookup returns CDR1 MNHEY and CDR2 SVGAGI. The CDR3 length equals 13 residues, ends included. This CDR3 reads CASSSLNPRDSRL.

The chain uses TRBV3-1 (or the pseudogene TRBV3-2) and TRBJ2-5, with 8 nucleotides matching TRBD2. The CDR3 runs to 15 residues. The germline V gene has CDR1 LGHDT and CDR2 YNNKEL (reference sequence). V dropped 6 bases and J dropped 2; count of bases not matched to a gene: 8. CDR3 loop: CASSPGGARQETQYF. In nucleotides, the CDR3 is TGTGCCAGCAGTCCCGGGGGGGCGAGACAAGAGACCCAGTACTTC.

This clone occurred a few times. The chain joins TRBV2 to TRBJ2-3; 10 bases fit TRBD1. Germline V CDR1 and CDR2: SNHLY, FYNNEI. Trimming cost V 5 bases and J 4 bases; bases outside gene matches: 6. The CDR3 spans 15 residues. CDR3 residues: CASSPQTGGPDTQYF. The DNA for the CDR3 is TGTGCCAGCAGTCCGCAGACAGGGGGCCCAGATACGCAGTATTTT.

The chain uses TRBV6-5 and TRBJ2-7, with D possibly being TRBD1 (6 bases). The CDR3 sequence is 13 residues long. V lost 2 bases and J lost 2, with 7 bases in between. The germline CDR1 and CDR2 sequences are MNHEY and SVGAGI. The CDR3 here is CASSYGTTYEQYF. The CDR3 DNA sequence: TGTGCCAGCAGTTACGGGACAACCTACGAGCAGTACTTC.

V and J are TRBV19 and TRBJ1-4; tentative D call: TRBD1 (5 bases). Germline-derived CDR1 and CDR2 are LNHDA and SQIVND (reference sequence). Trimming pared 4 bases from V and 0 bases from J, leaving 6 bases between. The CDR3 spans 14 residues. CDR3 region: CASSTQATNEKLFF. CDR3 nucleotide sequence: TGTGCCAGTAGTACACAGGCAACTAATGAAAAACTGTTTTTT.

The genes are TRBV25-1 and TRBJ1-5; tentatively, D is TRBD1 (6 bases). This CDR3 contains 14 residues. The germline gives CDR1 MGHDK, CDR2 SYGVNS. The V gene lost 3 bases and the J gene lost 5 bases, with 11 bases spanning the gap. The CDR3 DNA sequence: TGTGCCAGCAGTGAGTCCCGGACAGATCAGCCCCAGCATTTT. Translation: CASSESRTDQPQHF. Full variable domain (missing parts from reference TRBV25-1 and TRBJ1-5): EADIYQTPRYLVIGTGKKITLECSQTMGHDKMYWYQQDPGMELHLIHYSYGVNSTEKGDLSSESTVSRIRTEHFPLTLESARPSHTSQYLCASSESRTDQPQHFGDGTRLSIL.

The chain links TRBV6-2 or TRBV6-3 to TRBJ2-2, with 7 nucleotides matching TRBD1. CDR1 and CDR2 (germline): MNHEY, SVGEGT. The CDR3 totals 17 residues. V shed 6 bases and J 5 bases; nucleotides not matched to a gene: 15. As DNA, the CDR3 is TGTGCCAGCAGCGTCGTCCTTCAGGGGGATTGGACCGGGGAGCTGTTTTTT. It encodes CASSVVLQGDWTGELFF.

In the case of this clone: In the same sample, other DNA sequences code for this CDR3. The rearrangement uses TRBV11-2 and TRBJ2-2; tentative D call: TRBD1 (6 bases). The germline V gene encodes CDR1 SGHAT and CDR2 FQNNGV. V shed 5 bases and J shed 8 bases, with 15 bases lying between them. The CDR3 is made up of 14 amino acids. CDR3 region: CASSRNRVTGELFF. The CDR3 DNA reads TGTGCCAGCAGCCGAAACAGGGTCACTGGGGAGCTGTTTTTT.

The chain links TRBV28 to TRBJ2-7; possible D gene TRBD1, 5 bases. Trimming shortened V by 10 bases and J by 0 bases, and 10 bases separated the two germline ends. CDR1 MDHEN and CDR2 SYDVKM come from the germline V gene. This CDR3 is built from 12 residues. CDR3 sequence reads: CATIDSSYEQYF. In nucleotides, the CDR3 is TGTGCCACCATAGACAGCTCCTACGAGCAGTACTTC.

V and J are TRBV14 and TRBJ2-2; D possibly corresponds to TRBD2 (5 bases). The CDR3 has 17 amino acids. The germline V and J ends were trimmed by 2 bases and 2 bases, with 15 bases remaining between them. CDR1 is SGHDN, CDR2 FVKESK, per germline. In nucleotides, the CDR3 is TGTGCCAGCAGCCAAATGAGGGTAGTGTCTAACACCGGGGAGCTGTTTTTT. Encoded protein: CASSQMRVVSNTGELFF.

The chain is built from TRBV9 and TRBJ2-3; 11 nucleotides agree with TRBD2. The ends lost 4 bases at V and 2 bases at J; junction bases unmatched: 3. CDR1 is SGDLS, CDR2 YYNGEE, per germline. The CDR3 covers 15 residues. This CDR3 is CASSPSGGLTDTQYF. The CDR3 DNA follows: TGTGCCAGCAGCCCTAGCGGGGGGCTCACAGATACGCAGTATTTT.